This T cell receptor beta chain stems from a study of T-cell memory formation after mild COVID-19. Study-wide points: Of the contracting clones, CD4+ ones lay mainly in CM and EM, and CD8+ ones in EMRA.

TCRdb passed the 5' RACE reads through MiXCR, listing each CDR3 protein once. The table lists fewer than 200,000 distinct CDR3 sequences, over 10% of them singletons. In this sample, this clonotype turned up a few times. Its antigen is as yet unknown. The sample consisted of PBMCs or a T cell subset sorted from them (not recorded which). The clonotype originates from a man aged 18 to 30 who had mild COVID-19 (a few samples of this study predate the infection). Cell type and time point are not known.

CDR3: CASSQLAGYGETQYF. In DNA, the CDR3 is TGCGCCAGCAGCCAACTAGCGGGGTACGGTGAGACCCAGTACTTC. The V and J genes are TRBV4-3 and TRBJ2-5; 9 nucleotides match TRBD2. The CDR3 has 15 residues. V lost 2 bases and J lost 5; bases outside the gene matches: 6. Looked up from germline, CDR1 is LGHNA and CDR2 is YSLEER.